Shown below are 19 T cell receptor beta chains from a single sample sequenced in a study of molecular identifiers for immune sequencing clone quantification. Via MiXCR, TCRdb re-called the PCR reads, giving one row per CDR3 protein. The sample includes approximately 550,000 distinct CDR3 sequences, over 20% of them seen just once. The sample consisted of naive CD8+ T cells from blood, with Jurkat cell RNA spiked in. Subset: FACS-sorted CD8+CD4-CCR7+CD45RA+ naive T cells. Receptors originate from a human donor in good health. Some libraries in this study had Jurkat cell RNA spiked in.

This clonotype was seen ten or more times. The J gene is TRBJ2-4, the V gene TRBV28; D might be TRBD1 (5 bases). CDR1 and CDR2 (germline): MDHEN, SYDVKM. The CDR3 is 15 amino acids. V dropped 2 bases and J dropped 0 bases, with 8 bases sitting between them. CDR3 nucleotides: TGTGCCAGCAGTTTACCCAGGGTAGCCAAAAACATTCAGTACTTC. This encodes CASSLPRVAKNIQYF.

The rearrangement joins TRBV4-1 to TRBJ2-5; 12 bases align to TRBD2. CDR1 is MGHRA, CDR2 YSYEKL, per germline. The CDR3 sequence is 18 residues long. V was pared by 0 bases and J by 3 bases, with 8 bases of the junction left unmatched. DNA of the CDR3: TGCGCCAGCAGCCAAGAGGGACTAGCGGGCCGTGAGGAAGAGACCCAGTACTTC. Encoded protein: CASSQEGLAGREEETQYF.

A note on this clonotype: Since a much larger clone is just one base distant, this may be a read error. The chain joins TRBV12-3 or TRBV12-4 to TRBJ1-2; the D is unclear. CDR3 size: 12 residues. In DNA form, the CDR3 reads TGTGTCAGCAGTTTTGGTCAGAATGGCTACACCTTC. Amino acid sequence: CVSSFGQNGYTF.

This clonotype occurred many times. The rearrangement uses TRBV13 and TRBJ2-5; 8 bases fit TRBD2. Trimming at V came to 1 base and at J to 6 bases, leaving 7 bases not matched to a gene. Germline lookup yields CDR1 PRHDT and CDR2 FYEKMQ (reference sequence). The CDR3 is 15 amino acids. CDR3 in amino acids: CASSLAEVAGKTQYF. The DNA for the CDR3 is TGTGCCAGCAGCTTAGCGGAGGTAGCGGGGAAGACCCAGTACTTC. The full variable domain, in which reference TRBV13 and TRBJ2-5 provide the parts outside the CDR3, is AAGVIQSPRHLIKEKRETATLKCYPIPRHDTVYWYQQGPGQDPQFLISFYEKMQSDKGSIPDRFSAQQFSDYHSELNMSSLELGDSALYFCASSLAEVAGKTQYFGPGTRLLVL.

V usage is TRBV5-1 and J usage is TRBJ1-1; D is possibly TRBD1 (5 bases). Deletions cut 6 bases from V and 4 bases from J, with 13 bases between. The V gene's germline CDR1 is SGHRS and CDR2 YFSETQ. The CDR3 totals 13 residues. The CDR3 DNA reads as TGCGCCAGCACAAGGATGGGGGGCACTGAAGCTTTCTTT. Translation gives CASTRMGGTEAFF.

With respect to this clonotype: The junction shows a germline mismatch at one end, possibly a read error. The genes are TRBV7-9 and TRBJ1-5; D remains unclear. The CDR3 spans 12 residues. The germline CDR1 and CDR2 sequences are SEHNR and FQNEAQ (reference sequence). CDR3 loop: CAGSGPNQPQHF. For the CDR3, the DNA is TGTGCCGGCAGTGGGCCCAATCAGCCCCAGCATTTT.

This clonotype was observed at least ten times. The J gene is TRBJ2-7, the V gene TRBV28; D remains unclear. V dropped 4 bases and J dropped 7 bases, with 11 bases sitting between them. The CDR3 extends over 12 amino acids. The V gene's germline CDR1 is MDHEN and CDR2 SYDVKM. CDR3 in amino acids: CASSYVAAEQYF. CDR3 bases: TGTGCCAGCAGTTACGTAGCCGCGGAGCAGTACTTC.

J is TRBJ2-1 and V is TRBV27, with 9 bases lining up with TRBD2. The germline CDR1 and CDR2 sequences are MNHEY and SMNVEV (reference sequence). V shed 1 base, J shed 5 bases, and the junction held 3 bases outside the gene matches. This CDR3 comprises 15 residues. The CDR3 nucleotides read TGTGCCAGCAGTTTATTCCTAGCGGGAAACAATGAGCAGTTCTTC. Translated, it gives CASSLFLAGNNEQFF.

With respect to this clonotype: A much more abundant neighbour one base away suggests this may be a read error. CDR3 sequence reads: CASSLARRGLLHF. Here the CDR3 DNA reads TGTGCCAGCAGCTTAGCGAGGCGGGGACTCCTCCACTTT. V and J are TRBV7-9 and TRBJ1-6; D may be TRBD1 (5 bases). The germline CDR1 and CDR2 sequences are SEHNR and FQNEAQ (reference sequence). CDR3 length: 13 residues. V lost 0 bases and J lost 15, with 12 bases in between.

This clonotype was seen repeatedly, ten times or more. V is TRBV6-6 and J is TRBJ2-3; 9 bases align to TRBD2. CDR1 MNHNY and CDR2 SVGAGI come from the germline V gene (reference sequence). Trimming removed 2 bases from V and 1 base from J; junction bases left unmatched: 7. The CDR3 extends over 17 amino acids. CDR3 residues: CASSYGSSGEGTDTQYF. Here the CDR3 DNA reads TGTGCCAGCAGTTACGGCTCTAGCGGGGAGGGCACAGATACGCAGTATTTT.

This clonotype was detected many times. The CDR3 reads CSATAGSYEQYF. The DNA for the CDR3 is TGCAGTGCCACAGCAGGGTCCTACGAGCAGTACTTC. The chain joins TRBV20-1 to TRBJ2-7; tentatively, D is TRBD1 (5 bases). The germline V gene has CDR1 DFQATT and CDR2 SNEGSKA (reference sequence). V lost 6 bases and J lost 1, with 10 bases in between. This CDR3 is built from 12 residues.

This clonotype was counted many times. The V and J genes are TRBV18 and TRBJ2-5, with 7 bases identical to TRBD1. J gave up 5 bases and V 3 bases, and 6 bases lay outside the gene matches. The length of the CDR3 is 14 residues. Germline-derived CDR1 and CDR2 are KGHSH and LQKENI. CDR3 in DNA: TGTGCCAGCTCACCGTACGACAGGGATGAGACCCAGTACTTC. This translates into CASSPYDRDETQYF. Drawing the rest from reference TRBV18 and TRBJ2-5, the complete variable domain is NAGVMQNPRHLVRRRGQEARLRCSPMKGHSHVYWYRQLPEEGLKFMVYLQKENIIDESGMPKERFSAEFPKEGPSILRIQQVVRGDSAAYFCASSPYDRDETQYFGPGTRLLVL.

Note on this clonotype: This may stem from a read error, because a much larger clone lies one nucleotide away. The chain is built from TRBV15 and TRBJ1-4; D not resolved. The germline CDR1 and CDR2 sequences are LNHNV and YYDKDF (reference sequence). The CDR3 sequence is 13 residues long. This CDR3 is CATRAATNEKPFF. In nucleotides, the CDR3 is TGTGCCACCAGGGCTGCAACTAATGAAAAACCGTTTTTT. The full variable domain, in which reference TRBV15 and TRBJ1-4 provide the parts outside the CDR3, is DAMVIQNPRYQVTQFGKPVTLSCSQTLNHNVMYWYQQKSSQAPKLLFHYYDKDFNNEADTPDNFQSRRPNTSFCFLDIRSPGLGDTAMYLCATRAATNEKPFFGSGTQLSVL.

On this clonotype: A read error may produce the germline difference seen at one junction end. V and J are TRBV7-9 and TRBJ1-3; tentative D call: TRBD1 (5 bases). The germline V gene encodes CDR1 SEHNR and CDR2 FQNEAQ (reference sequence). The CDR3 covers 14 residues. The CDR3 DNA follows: TGTGCCTGCAGCCCAAGGACGGTGGGGGACACCATATATTTT. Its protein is CACSPRTVGDTIYF.

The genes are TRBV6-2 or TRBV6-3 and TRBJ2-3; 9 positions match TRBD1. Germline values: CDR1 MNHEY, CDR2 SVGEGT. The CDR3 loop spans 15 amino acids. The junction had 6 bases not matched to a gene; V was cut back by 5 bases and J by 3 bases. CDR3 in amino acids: CASSAGTGWTDTQYF. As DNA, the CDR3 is TGTGCCAGCAGTGCCGGGACAGGGTGGACAGATACGCAGTATTTT.

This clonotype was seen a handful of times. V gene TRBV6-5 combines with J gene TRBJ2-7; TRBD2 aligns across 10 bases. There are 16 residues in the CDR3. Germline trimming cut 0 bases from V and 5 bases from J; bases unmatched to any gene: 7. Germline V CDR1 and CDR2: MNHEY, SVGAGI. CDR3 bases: TGTGCCAGCAGTTACTCAGCTAGCGGGGGTTTCGACGAGCAGTACTTC. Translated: CASSYSASGGFDEQYF.

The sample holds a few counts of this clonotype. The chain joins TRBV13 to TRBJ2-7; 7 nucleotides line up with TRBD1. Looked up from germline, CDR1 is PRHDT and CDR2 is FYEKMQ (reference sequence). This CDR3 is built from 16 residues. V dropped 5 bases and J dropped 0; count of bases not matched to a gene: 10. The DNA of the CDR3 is TGTGCCAGCAGCCCTGGGGACAGAGGGAGCTCCTACGAGCAGTACTTC. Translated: CASSPGDRGSSYEQYF.

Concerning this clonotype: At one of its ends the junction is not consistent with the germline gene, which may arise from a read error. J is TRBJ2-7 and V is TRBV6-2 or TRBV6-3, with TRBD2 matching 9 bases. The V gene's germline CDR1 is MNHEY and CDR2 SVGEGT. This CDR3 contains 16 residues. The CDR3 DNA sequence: TGTGCCAGCGGTTACTTACCTAGCGGGATGGACAACGAGCAGTACTTC. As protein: CASGYLPSGMDNEQYF.

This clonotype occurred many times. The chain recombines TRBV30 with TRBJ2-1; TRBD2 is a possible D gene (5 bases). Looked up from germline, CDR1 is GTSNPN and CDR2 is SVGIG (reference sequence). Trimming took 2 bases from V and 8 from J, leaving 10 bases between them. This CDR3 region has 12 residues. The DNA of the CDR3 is TGTGCCTGGAGTACCGCAGCGGATGAGCAGTTCTTC. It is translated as CAWSTAADEQFF.